The 29 T cell receptor beta chains reported below all come from one sample, sequenced in a study of shared clonotypes between healthy human individuals. Measured with immunoSEQ multiplex PCR; TCRdb has only the in-frame clones, and not every one. The sample records roughly 2.5 million clones, around 90% being singletons. The sequencing input was naive CD4+ T cells sorted from blood. Described subset: CD45RA+ positively selected. The receptors here all came from a young man in good health.

This chain connects TRBV18 to TRBJ1-5; no clear D. The CDR3 consists of 14 residues. V was trimmed by 2 bases and J by 4 bases, leaving 9 bases between them. CDR1 is KGHSH and CDR2 is LQKENI in the germline V gene. CDR3 DNA: TGTGCCAGCTCACCATCTCAGTGGAATCAGCCCCAGCATTTT. It codes for CASSPSQWNQPQHF.

This rearrangement joins TRBV10-1 to TRBJ2-3; D is ambiguous. The germline gives CDR1 WNHNN, CDR2 SYGVQD (reference sequence). The CDR3 contains 14 residues. V was trimmed by 3 bases and J by 3 bases, leaving 10 bases between them. CDR3 in amino acids: CASSDRGETDTQYF. DNA of the CDR3: TGCGCCAGCAGTGATCGAGGAGAGACAGATACGCAGTATTTT.

Concerning this clone: At the DNA level, this CDR3 is encoded by other sequences in the same sample as well. The chain carries TRBV6-5 and TRBJ1-5; 10 positions agree with TRBD1. Germline CDR1 MNHEY, CDR2 SVGAGI. The CDR3 extends over 14 amino acids. Trimming cost V 6 bases and J 2 bases; bases outside gene matches: 1. DNA for the CDR3: TGTGCCAGCAGAGGGACAGGGGGCAATCAGCCCCAGCATTTT. Amino acids: CASRGTGGNQPQHF.

The chain is built from TRBV6-1 and TRBJ1-4; D gene unclear. The CDR3 is 14 residues long. Germline lookup yields CDR1 MNHNS and CDR2 SASEGT. Between the trimmed V and J ends, which lost 4 bases and 0 bases, there was a span of 6 bases. CDR3 DNA: TGTGCCAGCAGTGGGAGTGCAACTAATGAAAAACTGTTTTTT. Translating it yields CASSGSATNEKLFF.

This clone was observed once. The chain joins TRBV6-1 to TRBJ2-1; 7 bases are a match to TRBD2. CDR1 MNHNS and CDR2 SASEGT come from the germline V gene. J was trimmed by 4 bases and V by 6 bases; bases with no gene match: 3. The CDR3 has 13 residues. The CDR3 sequence is CASRGGGYNEQFF. For the CDR3, the DNA is TGTGCCAGCAGGGGGGGAGGGTACAATGAGCAGTTCTTC.

This chain joins TRBV2 and TRBJ2-7; D possibly corresponds to TRBD1 (5 bases). The V and J ends lost 10 bases and 4 bases respectively, with 14 bases between them. The CDR3 contains 12 residues. Germline assignment: CDR1 SNHLY and CDR2 FYNNEI. The CDR3 loop reads CATSRESYEQYF. CDR3 coding DNA: TGTGCCACCAGCAGGGAAAGTTACGAGCAGTACTTC.

This clone was counted once. The chain has TRBV5-4 and TRBJ1-1; D is unresolved. CDR1 and CDR2 from the germline V gene are SGHNT and YYREEE (reference sequence). CDR3 length: 15 amino acids. The V end was cut by 3 bases, the J end by 4 bases, with 16 bases between. The chain's CDR3 is CASSSKGPTATEAFF. The CDR3 DNA sequence: TGTGCCAGCAGCTCCAAGGGCCCTACGGCCACTGAAGCTTTCTTT.

This chain uses TRBV29-1 with TRBJ1-1; D is perhaps TRBD1 (5 bases). Germline CDR1 reads SQVTM; CDR2 reads ANQGSEA. CDR3 length: 13 residues. The V end was cut by 2 bases, the J end by 1 base, with 8 bases between. The CDR3 DNA sequence: TGCAGCGTTGAACAGGGCGGGAACACTGAAGCTTTCTTT. Protein product: CSVEQGGNTEAFF.

CDR3 in DNA: TGCGCCAGCAGCTTGGTGACTAGCGGCCGGCAAGAGACCCAGTACTTC. It yields the protein CASSLVTSGRQETQYF. This chain connects TRBV5-1 to TRBJ2-5, with 9 bases fitting TRBD2. CDR3 length equals 16 residues. J lost 2 bases, V lost 0 bases, and 5 bases had no gene match. The germline CDR1 and CDR2 sequences are SGHRS and YFSETQ. The complete variable domain, with remaining parts taken from reference TRBV5-1 and TRBJ2-5, reads KAGVTQTPRYLIKTRGQQVTLSCSPISGHRSVSWYQQTPGQGLQFLFEYFSETQRNKGNFPGRFSGRQFSNSRSEMNVSTLELGDSALYLCASSLVTSGRQETQYFGPGTRLLVL.

V usage is TRBV19 and J usage is TRBJ1-4; D is perhaps TRBD1 (5 bases). Germline CDR1 reads LNHDA; CDR2 reads SQIVND (reference sequence). The V end was cut by 5 bases, the J end by 12 bases, with 16 bases between. This CDR3 is built from 13 residues. Here the CDR3 reads CASSLQDGGELFF. In DNA, the CDR3 is TGTGCCAGTAGTCTCCAGGATGGGGGGGAACTGTTTTTT.

V usage is TRBV11-2 and J usage is TRBJ2-7; unclear D gene. This CDR3 has 14 residues. CDR1 and CDR2 from the germline V gene are SGHAT and FQNNGV. The germline V and J ends were trimmed by 0 bases and 3 bases, with 9 bases remaining between them. The CDR3 DNA is TGTGCCAGCAGCTTAGAAGGAAGGCTCTACGAGCAGTACTTC. Its translation is CASSLEGRLYEQYF.

This sequence joins TRBV18 and TRBJ2-5, with D possibly matching TRBD1 (5 bases). This CDR3 is built from 13 residues. Per germline, CDR1 KGHSH and CDR2 LQKENI. V was clipped by 2 bases and J by 4 bases, with 8 bases between them. The CDR3 region has the DNA TGTGCCAGCTCACCATTAGGGGTAGAGACCCAGTACTTC. Translated: CASSPLGVETQYF.

The table lists this clone with a count of one. The rearrangement joins TRBV6-5 to TRBJ2-2; D is unclear. This CDR3 has 16 amino acids. V was cut by 4 bases and J by 2 bases, with 14 bases left in between. From germline, CDR1 is MNHEY and CDR2 SVGAGI. Here the CDR3 DNA reads TGTGCCAGCAGTTCGACCCTACCGGAAAACACCGGGGAGCTGTTTTTT. Amino acids: CASSSTLPENTGELFF.

The chain recombines TRBV5-1 with TRBJ2-7; perhaps TRBD1 as D (6 bases). CDR3 size: 15 residues. Germline lookup yields CDR1 SGHRS and CDR2 YFSETQ. The V and J ends lost 4 bases and 3 bases respectively, with 17 bases between them. The CDR3, as DNA: TGCGCCAGCAGCCGGGATGGACAGCTACTCTACGAGCAGTACTTC. Translated, it gives CASSRDGQLLYEQYF.

The genes are TRBV28 and TRBJ2-7, with D perhaps matching TRBD1 (5 bases). Trimming shortened V by 8 bases and J by 2 bases, and 13 bases separated the two germline ends. This CDR3 region has 13 residues. The germline V gene has CDR1 MDHEN and CDR2 SYDVKM. The CDR3 loop is CASCTTGPYEQYF. The CDR3 region has the DNA TGTGCCAGCTGCACCACAGGCCCCTACGAGCAGTACTTC.

This rearrangement joins TRBV5-1 to TRBJ2-7; no definite D call. With 4 bases removed from V and 3 bases from J, the gap between germline ends came to 14 bases. The CDR3 spans 14 residues. CDR1 is SGHRS and CDR2 is YFSETQ in the germline V gene. The CDR3 DNA reads TGCGCCAGCAGCGCCGGGTACGACGACTACGAGCAGTACTTC. Protein sequence: CASSAGYDDYEQYF.

V and J are TRBV9 and TRBJ1-3, with D unresolved. Germline CDR1 and CDR2: SGDLS and YYNGEE. Trimming took 3 bases from V and 2 from J, leaving 6 bases between them. The CDR3 sequence is 13 residues long. CDR3: CASSGSPGNTIYF. The CDR3, as DNA: TGTGCCAGCAGCGGTAGTCCTGGAAACACCATATATTTT.

This clone was recorded only once. This sequence joins TRBV9 and TRBJ2-3; 12 nucleotides agree with TRBD2. V was pared by 0 bases and J by 3 bases, with 2 bases of the junction left unmatched. The CDR3 contains 16 residues. Germline V gives CDR1 SGDLS, CDR2 YYNGEE. This CDR3 is CASSVASGRETDTQYF. In nucleotides, the CDR3 is TGTGCCAGCAGCGTAGCTAGCGGGAGGGAGACAGATACGCAGTATTTT.

DNA of the CDR3: TGTGCCAGCAGCCGACAGATCTACGAGCAGTACTTC. As protein: CASSRQIYEQYF. J is TRBJ2-7 and V is TRBV7-2; the D gene is possibly TRBD1 (5 bases). CDR3 length: 12 amino acids. V was cut by 5 bases and J by 3 bases, with 8 bases left in between. CDR1 SGHTA and CDR2 FQGNSA come from the germline V gene.

The V and J genes are TRBV23-1 and TRBJ2-7; the D is unclear. TRBV23-1 is known as an ORF, though its function is uncertain. This CDR3 has 15 amino acids. With 1 base removed from V and 2 bases from J, the gap between germline ends came to 12 bases. The CDR3 coding sequence is TGCGCCAGCAGTCAATATAAGGCCATCACCTACGAGCAGTACTTC. It codes for CASSQYKAITYEQYF.

The chain links TRBV29-1 to TRBJ2-4; the D call may be TRBD1 or TRBD2 (5 bases each). In germline, CDR1 is SQVTM, CDR2 ANQGSEA. This CDR3 spans 14 amino acids. With 6 bases removed from V and 0 bases from J, the gap between germline ends came to 12 bases. DNA for the CDR3: TGCAGCGTGAAGGGGAGACTAGCCAAAAACATTCAGTACTTC. Its protein is CSVKGRLAKNIQYF.

The J gene is TRBJ2-7, the V gene TRBV5-5; 8 nucleotides line up with TRBD2. CDR1 is SGHKS, CDR2 YYEKEE, per germline (reference sequence). The CDR3 totals 13 residues. The trim removed 7 bases at V and 3 bases at J, leaving 6 bases unmatched. In DNA, the CDR3 is TGTGCCAGCTTAGCGGGACTATTCTACGAGCAGTACTTC. Encoded protein: CASLAGLFYEQYF.

The gene calls are TRBV10-3 and TRBJ2-7, with 9 nucleotides matching TRBD1. CDR1 is ENHRY, CDR2 SYGVKD, per germline. J gave up 6 bases and V 7 bases, and 10 bases lay outside the gene matches. There are 14 residues in the CDR3. The CDR3 coding sequence is TGTGCCATCAACGACAGGGGGAGTTCGGGCGAGCAGTACTTC. Translating gives CAINDRGSSGEQYF.

The chain uses TRBV10-3 and TRBJ2-3; possible D gene TRBD2, 5 bases. Trimming shortened V by 4 bases and J by 6 bases, and 8 bases separated the two germline ends. Germline V gene sequence: CDR1 ENHRY, CDR2 SYGVKD. The CDR3 is 12 residues long. The CDR3 DNA reads as TGTGCCATCAGTGGAACTAGGGATACGCAGTATTTT. Translating gives CAISGTRDTQYF.

The chain uses TRBV6-5 and TRBJ1-3; D is ambiguous. V shed 2 bases and J shed 2 bases, with 4 bases lying between them. The CDR3 is 13 residues long. Germline assignment: CDR1 MNHEY and CDR2 SVGAGI. CDR3 region: CASSYRAGNTIYF. CDR3 in DNA: TGTGCCAGCAGTTACAGGGCTGGAAACACCATATATTTT.

V is TRBV5-1 and J is TRBJ2-7, with D tentatively TRBD2 (5 bases). Germline V gene data show CDR1 as SGHRS and CDR2 as YFSETQ. With 0 bases removed from V and 2 bases from J, the gap between germline ends came to 12 bases. The CDR3 has 15 residues. The CDR3 nucleotides are TGCGCCAGCAGCTTGGTCGGGGAACTCGCCTACGAGCAGTACTTC. This gives the protein CASSLVGELAYEQYF.

The chain carries TRBV4-2 and TRBJ2-7, with TRBD1 matching over 10 bases. With V trimmed by 1 base and J by 0 bases, 9 bases remained unmatched. CDR3 length: 18 amino acids. CDR1 LGHNA and CDR2 YNFKEQ come from the germline V gene. This CDR3 is CASSQVIQDRGSSYEQYF. The CDR3 region has the DNA TGTGCCAGCAGCCAAGTTATTCAGGACAGGGGGAGCTCCTACGAGCAGTACTTC.

This clone was seen a single time. V is TRBV5-6 and J is TRBJ1-2; the D is unclear. The V gene lost 4 bases and the J gene lost 2 bases, with 12 bases spanning the gap. Germline lookup yields CDR1 SGHDT and CDR2 YYEEEE. This CDR3 comprises 14 residues. For the CDR3, the DNA is TGTGCCAGCAGCCCCTGGACGGGCAACTATGGCTACACCTTC. Translating gives CASSPWTGNYGYTF.

CDR3 in amino acids: CASSSKKQGTVTEAFF. The CDR3 bases are TGTGCCAGCAGCTCGAAGAAACAGGGGACGGTTACTGAAGCTTTCTTT. The J gene is TRBJ1-1, the V gene TRBV5-4, with 7 nucleotides matching TRBD1. Germline V gene lookup returns CDR1 SGHNT and CDR2 YYREEE (reference sequence). The CDR3 sequence is 16 residues long. The V gene end was trimmed by 3 bases and the J gene end by 5 bases; junction bases not matched to a gene: 13.